Below, 19 T cell receptor beta chains from the same sample are listed, as sequenced in a study of T cells in Graves' hyperthyroidism and ophthalmopathy. Amplified regions were TCR beta CDR3 sequences from RNA transcripts. The HTBI primer set drove a first-round RT-PCR of the TCR CDR3. TCRdb re-derived calls from the multiplex PCR reads in MiXCR, one entry per CDR3 protein. The sample lists approximately 530,000 distinct CDR3 sequences, just under 20% occurring once. Sequenced sample: blood. The receptors derive from a man aged 40-49 years with Graves' ophthalmopathy.

The chain employs TRBV20-1 and TRBJ1-4; no clear D gene. The CDR3 loop spans 16 amino acids. The germline CDR1 and CDR2 sequences are DFQATT and SNEGSKA (reference sequence). The V gene lost 0 bases and the J gene lost 5 bases, with 16 bases spanning the gap. This CDR3 is CSARDQRGLQNEKLFF. The DNA for the CDR3 is TGCAGTGCTAGAGATCAAAGAGGACTCCAAAATGAAAAACTGTTTTTT.

For this clonotype: The junction and the germline gene differ at one end; a read error may be behind it. The chain combines TRBV6-2 or TRBV6-3 with TRBJ1-3; D remains unclear. Germline CDR1 and CDR2: MNHEY and SVGEGT. This CDR3 has 13 amino acids. The CDR3 DNA reads as TGTACCAGCAGTCCGATCTACAGAGACACCATATATTTT. It specifies CTSSPIYRDTIYF.

This clonotype was detected many times. V is TRBV30 and J is TRBJ1-5; tentative D call: TRBD1 (6 bases). The germline V gene has CDR1 GTSNPN and CDR2 SVGIG (reference sequence). Trimming cost V 2 bases and J 7 bases, with 15 bases left between them. There are 14 residues in the CDR3. Here the CDR3 DNA reads TGTGCCTGGAGTACCGTTGGGGGCGGACAGCCCCAGCATTTT. This sequence encodes CAWSTVGGGQPQHF.

Concerning this clonotype: A read error may be the cause here, since a much bigger clone is one base away. The chain carries TRBV20-1 and TRBJ1-2, with D hard to call. Trimming took 7 bases from V and 5 from J, leaving 17 bases between them. CDR1 and CDR2 (germline): DFQATT, SNEGSKA (reference sequence). The CDR3 contains 13 residues. CDR3 DNA: TGCAGTGTTAGGTCGGGATTCGCTTATGGCTACACCTTC. As protein: CSVRSGFAYGYTF.

The rearrangement uses TRBV7-9 and TRBJ2-3; D not certain. Looked up from germline, CDR1 is SEHNR and CDR2 is FQNEAQ (reference sequence). This CDR3 is built from 14 residues. Trimming left V 5 bases short and J 3 bases short, with 12 bases between. The CDR3 DNA follows: TGTGCCAGCAGCCCCGAAACTCGGACAGATACGCAGTATTTT. Its translation: CASSPETRTDTQYF.

Ten or more counts support this clonotype. The J gene is TRBJ2-4, the V gene TRBV7-2, with 11 bases matching TRBD2. In germline, CDR1 is SGHTA, CDR2 FQGNSA. V shed 1 base and J 3 bases; nucleotides not matched to a gene: 8. The CDR3 has 18 amino acids. The CDR3 bases are TGTGCCAGCAGCTTAGGGGCACTAGCGGGAGTGGGCAAAAACATTCAGTACTTC. Translation gives CASSLGALAGVGKNIQYF.

V is TRBV2 and J is TRBJ1-5; D is ambiguous. Trimming cost V 3 bases and J 0 bases, with 9 bases left between them. Germline V gene lookup returns CDR1 SNHLY and CDR2 FYNNEI. The CDR3 runs to 15 residues. Here the CDR3 reads CASSDASGSNQPQHF. CDR3 coding DNA: TGTGCCAGCAGTGATGCTAGTGGTAGCAATCAGCCCCAGCATTTT.

This chain links TRBV4-3 with TRBJ1-3; no clear D. CDR1 is LGHNA, CDR2 YSLEER, per germline. Trimming cost V 1 base and J 4 bases, with 14 bases left between them. This CDR3 has 16 residues. The CDR3 region has the DNA TGCGCCAGCAGCCAAGGGTGGAGGTTGTCCGGAAACACCATATATTTT. Protein sequence: CASSQGWRLSGNTIYF.

This clonotype was recorded a few times. V gene TRBV6-5 combines with J gene TRBJ2-5; D ambiguous. CDR3 length: 12 residues. Germline CDR1 MNHEY, CDR2 SVGAGI. The ends were cut back, 4 bases at V and 5 bases at J, with 8 bases in the middle. CDR3 protein: CASSSLAETQYF. The CDR3 nucleotides are TGTGCCAGCAGTTCCCTCGCGGAGACCCAGTACTTC.

V is TRBV6-1 and J is TRBJ1-2; D is unclear. Germline V gene data show CDR1 as MNHNS and CDR2 as SASEGT. CDR3 length: 14 amino acids. V was shortened by 2 bases and J by 4 bases, with 11 bases between the two germline ends. This CDR3 is CASSETDEGYGYTF. The CDR3 coding sequence is TGTGCCAGCAGTGAAACCGACGAAGGCTATGGCTACACCTTC.

This clonotype has ten or more counts. The V and J genes are TRBV28 and TRBJ1-5; 8 nucleotides line up with TRBD1. This CDR3 is 15 amino acids long. The trim removed 2 bases at V and 0 bases at J, leaving 0 bases unmatched. Germline-derived CDR1 and CDR2 are MDHEN and SYDVKM. CDR3 loop: CASSLDRGSNQPQHF. The CDR3 DNA reads as TGTGCCAGCAGTTTAGACAGGGGTAGCAATCAGCCCCAGCATTTT.

The chain joins TRBV7-2 to TRBJ2-1; D may be TRBD2 (6 bases). V shed 2 bases and J shed 5 bases, with 13 bases lying between them. This CDR3 has 15 amino acids. Germline V lookup: CDR1 SGHTA, CDR2 FQGNSA. In DNA, the CDR3 is TGTGCCAGCAGCTTATCCGGCGGGAAAAACAATGAGCAGTTCTTC. It codes for CASSLSGGKNNEQFF.

With regard to this clonotype: A clone one base away is much larger, so this may be a read error. This chain connects TRBV5-1 to TRBJ2-7, with 8 bases that match TRBD2. The J call is uncertain, as TRBJ2-1 better fits the DNA end. The CDR3 covers 14 residues. Germline lookup yields CDR1 SGHRS and CDR2 YFSETQ. The CDR3 region has the DNA TGCGCCAGCAGCCACGGGACTAGATCCTACGAGCAGTTCTTC. It yields the protein CASSHGTRSYEQFF.

In regard to this clonotype: A much larger clone differs by one base, so this may be a read error. CDR3 DNA: TGTGCCAGCAGTTTCATTTCAGGGGAGGGTGACTACACCTTC. Translated: CASSFISGEGDYTF. The chain recombines TRBV2 with TRBJ1-2; weak D call: TRBD1 (6 bases). V lost 5 bases and J 10 bases, leaving 20 bases between the germline ends. Germline CDR1 and CDR2: SNHLY and FYNNEI. The CDR3 is 14 amino acids.

This clonotype was detected many times. This sequence joins TRBV5-1 and TRBJ2-2, with 7 nucleotides matching TRBD1. The CDR3 spans 15 residues. J was trimmed by 8 bases and V by 4 bases; bases with no gene match: 11. The germline V gene encodes CDR1 SGHRS and CDR2 YFSETQ. In DNA form, the CDR3 reads TGCGCCAGCAGCGGCCGGGACAGTGCATTTGGGGAGCTGTTTTTT. It specifies CASSGRDSAFGELFF.

V gene TRBV20-1 combines with J gene TRBJ2-1, with 11 bases identical to TRBD2. V was clipped by 1 base and J by 3 bases; unmatched bases: 8. Germline assignment: CDR1 DFQATT and CDR2 SNEGSKA (reference sequence). The CDR3 contains 17 residues. The chain's CDR3 is CSARVRASGRSYNEQFF. CDR3 nucleotides: TGCAGTGCTAGAGTTAGGGCTAGCGGGAGGAGCTACAATGAGCAGTTCTTC.

At least ten counts were recorded for this clonotype. V gene TRBV11-2 combines with J gene TRBJ2-3, with D possibly TRBD2 on 6 matching bases. V lost 1 base and J lost 5, with 13 bases in between. Germline values: CDR1 SGHAT, CDR2 FQNNGV. The length of the CDR3 is 15 residues. Written as DNA, the CDR3 is TGTGCCAGCAGCTTAGTAGCGGCCGGGGGAGATACGCAGTATTTT. Encoded protein: CASSLVAAGGDTQYF.

About this clonotype itself: Since a much larger clone is just one base distant, this may be a read error. The V gene is TRBV29-1, the J gene TRBJ2-3; TRBD1 is a possible D gene (6 bases). CDR1 is SQVTM, CDR2 ANQGSEA, per germline. This CDR3 is 14 amino acids long. Here the CDR3 DNA reads TGCAGCGTTGTGGGCAGGGGCAGCACAAATACGCAGTATTTT. It encodes CSVVGRGSTNTQYF.

The sample holds a few counts of this clonotype. This sequence joins TRBV11-2 and TRBJ2-1; 8 nucleotides line up with TRBD2. V lost 8 bases and J lost 4; bases outside the gene matches: 19. CDR1 is SGHAT and CDR2 is FQNNGV in the germline V gene. The CDR3 loop spans 18 amino acids. Here the CDR3 DNA reads TGTGCCAGCGGATACCCCCCTACCGGGGCTAGCGGGTACAATGAGCAGTTCTTC. Translating it yields CASGYPPTGASGYNEQFF.